This T cell receptor (beta chain) was captured by sequencing in a study of shared clonotypes between healthy human individuals. Per the germline V gene, CDR1 is LGHNA and CDR2 is YNFKEQ. The V end lost 3 bases, the J end lost 1 base, and 12 bases lay between the germline ends. This CDR3 comprises 15 residues. Findings and caveats of the study: Large depth notwithstanding, sorted-subset sequencing proved incomplete by rarefaction. Generally, naive subsets (rather than memory subsets) showed larger estimated richness. Clonotype sharing levels among donors were expected to vary with sequencing depth.

Comments on this clone: Antigen: not known.

Each cell subset's genomic DNA was divided evenly among several immunoSEQ plates. The repertoire was sequenced with immunoSEQ multiplex PCR; TCRdb's copy has only in-frame clones and lacks some. The data hold approximately 2.4 million clones, with approximately 95% observed a single time. The specimen sequenced was naive CD4+ T cells sorted from blood. Subset of the sample: CD45RA+ positively selected. This chain links TRBV4-2 with TRBJ2-5; possibly TRBD2 for D (5 bases). The sequence was obtained from a man aged 18-30 years in good health. The CDR3: CASSQDGLFQETQYF. The CDR3, as DNA: TGTGCCAGCAGCCAGGACGGACTGTTCCAAGAGACCCAGTACTTC.